This T cell receptor beta chain was retrieved from a study of identical twins. Trimming stripped 0 bases from V and 10 bases from J, with 20 bases between. The CDR3 is 16 amino acids. Germline V CDR1 and CDR2: LNHNV, YYDKDF (reference sequence). MiXCR, run by TCRdb on the 5' RACE reads, gives a single entry per CDR3 protein. The table has some 690,000 distinct CDR3 sequences, less than 25% seen once. This clonotype has just a few counts. The antigen is undetermined. Regarding the study as a whole: Fewer insertions characterized abundant cord blood beta clonotypes, whereas memory repertoires showed none.

These data are also associated with another study on T cells expressing NK-cell markers. As that report states: Obtained from sorted CD3+CD56+NKG2C+, CD3+CD56+NKG2C- and CD3+CD56-NKG2C+ T cells were the TCR beta repertoires. Of the CD8+ T cell pool in roughly 6 donors, roughly 1.0-8% was accounted for by dominant NKG2C+ clonotypes. It remained uncertain whether the expanded NKG2C+ T cell clones were specific for HCMV antigens.

This clonotype was obtained from a woman younger than 35 in good health. The rearrangement uses TRBV15 and TRBJ2-3; D not certain. Source material: PBMCs. CDR3 amino acids: CATSRDLPGLMRPQYF. DNA for the CDR3: TGTGCCACCAGCAGAGATCTCCCGGGCTTGATGAGACCGCAGTATTTT.